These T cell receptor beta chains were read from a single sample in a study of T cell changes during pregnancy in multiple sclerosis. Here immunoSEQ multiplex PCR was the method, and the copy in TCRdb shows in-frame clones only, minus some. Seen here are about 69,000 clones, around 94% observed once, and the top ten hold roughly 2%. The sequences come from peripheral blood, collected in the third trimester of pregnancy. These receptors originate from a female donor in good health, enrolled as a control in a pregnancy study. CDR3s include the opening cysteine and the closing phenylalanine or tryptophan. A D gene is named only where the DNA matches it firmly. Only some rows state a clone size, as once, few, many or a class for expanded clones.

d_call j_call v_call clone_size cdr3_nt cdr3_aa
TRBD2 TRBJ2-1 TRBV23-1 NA TGCGCCAGCACCAAAACGCTACTAGCGGGAGGACCCTCCTACAATGAGCAGTTCTTC CASTKTLLAGGPSYNEQFF
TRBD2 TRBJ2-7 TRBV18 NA TGTGCCAGCTCACCGGGGACTAGCGGGGGACTACCCTACGAGCAGTACTTC CASSPGTSGGLPYEQYF
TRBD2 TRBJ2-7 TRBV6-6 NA TGTGCCAGCAGTTACTCGGTAGCGGGAAACACCTACGAGCAGTACTTC CASSYSVAGNTYEQYF
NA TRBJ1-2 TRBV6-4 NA TGTGCCAGCAGTGGACCAAAAGGGGGTTTGAATGGCTACACCTTC CASSGPKGGLNGYTF
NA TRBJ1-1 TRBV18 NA TGTGCCAGCTCACCACCGAACTTCGGGGGGCAGACTGAAGCTTTCTTT CASSPPNFGGQTEAFF
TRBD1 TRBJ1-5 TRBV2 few TGTGCCAGCAGTCGACAGGGAAAAGATCAGCCCCAGCATTTT CASSRQGKDQPQHF
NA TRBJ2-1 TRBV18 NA TGTGCCAGCTCACCAATAAGGGGTCTTAGGGAGCAGTTCTTC CASSPIRGLREQFF
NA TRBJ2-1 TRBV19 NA TGTGCCAGCGGGGCAGGGGCAGTTAATGAGCAGTTCTTC CASGAGAVNEQFF
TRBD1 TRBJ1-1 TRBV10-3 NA TGTGCCATCAGCCGACAGGGGGCGGATACTGAAGCTTTCTTT CAISRQGADTEAFF
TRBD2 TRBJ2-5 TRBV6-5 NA TGTGCCAGCAGTTACTCAGCGGGGGCGGGAGAGACCCAGTACTTC CASSYSAGAGETQYF
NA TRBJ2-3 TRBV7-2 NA TGTGCCAGCAGCTTAGTCGCAGATACGCAGTATTTT CASSLVADTQYF
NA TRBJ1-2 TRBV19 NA TGTGCCAGTACTAGGAGGGATGGAAGGAATGGCTACACCTTC CASTRRDGRNGYTF
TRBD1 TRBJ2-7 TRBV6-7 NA TGTGCCAGCAGTGTGGGACAGTCCGAGCAGTACTTC CASSVGQSEQYF
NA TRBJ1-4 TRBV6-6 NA TGTGCCAGCAGTTACTTTCTACAGGTTAATGAAAAACTGTTTTTT CASSYFLQVNEKLFF
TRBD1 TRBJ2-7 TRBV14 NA TGTGCCAGCAGCGCGAGGGCCGGGACAGTGTACGAGCAGTACTTC CASSARAGTVYEQYF
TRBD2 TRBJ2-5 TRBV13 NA TGTGCCAGCAGCGCTTTACTAGCGGGAGGAGAAGAGACCCAGTACTTC CASSALLAGGEETQYF
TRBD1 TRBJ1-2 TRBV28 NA TGTGCCAGCACTCCTGATAGGGGGCGCGATGGGGGCTACACCTTC CASTPDRGRDGGYTF
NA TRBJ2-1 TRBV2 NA TGTGCCAGCAGACACGGGGGTATCTACAATGAGCAGTTCTTC CASRHGGIYNEQFF
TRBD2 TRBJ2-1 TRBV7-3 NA TGTGCCAGCAGCCCCGGACTAGCGGGGGGAGAGCAGTTCTTC CASSPGLAGGEQFF
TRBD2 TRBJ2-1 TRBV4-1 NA TGCGCCAGCAGCCAAGTAGGGAGCGGGGATTACAATGAGCAGTTCTTC CASSQVGSGDYNEQFF
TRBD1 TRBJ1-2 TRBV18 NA TGTGCCAGCTCACCATATACCATAGGGGGCGCGAACTATGGCTACACCTTC CASSPYTIGGANYGYTF
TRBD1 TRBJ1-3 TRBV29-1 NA TGCAGCGGATGGGACAGAGGAAACACCATATATTTT CSGWDRGNTIYF
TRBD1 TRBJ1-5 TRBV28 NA TGTGCCAGCAGTTTATCGAGGGGCACGGGACAGATCTTTAGCAATCAGCCCCAGCATTTT CASSLSRGTGQIFSNQPQHF
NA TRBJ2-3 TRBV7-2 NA TGTGCCAGCAGCTCCCCTGGCACAGATACGCAGTATTTT CASSSPGTDTQYF
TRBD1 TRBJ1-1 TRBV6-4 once TGTGCCAATATAGGCGGGACAGGGGAGCCCACTGAAGCTTTCTTT CANIGGTGEPTEAFF
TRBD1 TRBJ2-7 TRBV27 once TGTGCCATTAAGAAGGACAGGCTAGGCGAGCAGTACTTC CAIKKDRLGEQYF
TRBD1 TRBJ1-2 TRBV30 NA TGTGCCTGGAGGCATGACAGGGGGCGCCGCTATGGCTACACCTTC CAWRHDRGRRYGYTF